Following are 2 T cell receptor beta chains from one sample sequenced in a study of neurological immune-mediated disorders. Time point in this sample: longitudinal time-point 1 (baseline). TCRdb passed the 5' RACE reads through MiXCR, listing each CDR3 protein once. The repertoire holds under 90,000 distinct CDR3 sequences, with 10% as singletons. The material sequenced was PBMCs. The receptors were sampled from a young man in good health.

Details on this clonotype: With a much larger clone just one base away, this may be a read error. The V call is TRBV20-1, the J call TRBJ2-5, with 8 nucleotides matching TRBD1. The V and J ends lost 5 bases and 8 bases, in that order; junction bases with no gene match: 10. Germline V gives CDR1 DFQATT, CDR2 SNEGSKA (reference sequence). The CDR3 has 13 residues. CDR3 nucleotides: TGCAGTGCTCGGACAGGGATAGGAGATACCCAGTACTTC. Translation gives CSARTGIGDTQYF.

In this sample, this clonotype turned up many times. The chain has TRBV12-3 or TRBV12-4 and TRBJ1-4, with 10 bases aligning to TRBD1. CDR3 size: 16 residues. Losses at the gene ends were 5 bases for V and 2 bases for J; bases not matched to a gene: 5. CDR3 residues: CASSPRQGATNEKLFF. The DNA for the CDR3 is TGTGCCAGCAGTCCTAGACAGGGGGCGACTAATGAAAAACTGTTTTTT.